One sample yielded the 9 T cell receptor beta chains listed below, sequenced in a study of T-cell memory formation after mild COVID-19. TCRdb re-called the 5' RACE reads with MiXCR, one entry per CDR3 protein. This table holds 340,000 or so distinct CDR3 sequences, roughly 13% found once. The sequenced sample consisted of PBMCs or a T cell subset sorted from them (not recorded which). These receptors came from a man aged 18-30 years who had mild COVID-19 (a few samples of this study predate the infection). Cell type and time point are not known.

There are a few counts of this clonotype. The CDR3 coding sequence is TGTGCCAGCAGCTTAGCACAGGACTACGAGCAGTACTTC. Amino acids: CASSLAQDYEQYF. The genes are TRBV7-9 and TRBJ2-7, with D possibly matching TRBD1 (5 bases). V was trimmed by 0 bases and J by 3 bases, leaving 6 bases between them. CDR3 size: 13 residues. Germline loops: CDR1 SEHNR, CDR2 FQNEAQ (reference sequence). Variable domain in full (rest from reference TRBV7-9 and TRBJ2-7): DTGVSQNPRHKITKRGQNVTFRCDPISEHNRLYWYRQTLGQGPEFLTYFQNEAQLEKSRLLSDRFSAERPKGSFSTLEIQRTEQGDSAMYLCASSLAQDYEQYFGPGTRLTVT.

In this sample, this clonotype turned up a few times. The V gene is TRBV7-8, the J gene TRBJ1-5, with no clear D. Trimming pared 5 bases from V and 4 bases from J, leaving 15 bases between. Germline CDR1 SGHVS, CDR2 FQNEAQ. The CDR3 sequence is 15 residues long. CDR3 loop: CASSGPSTENQPQHF. In DNA form, the CDR3 reads TGTGCCAGCAGCGGTCCGTCGACTGAGAATCAGCCCCAGCATTTT.

The chain recombines TRBV29-1 with TRBJ2-2; the match to TRBD2 covers 7 bases. This CDR3 has 15 residues. CDR1 is SQVTM and CDR2 is ANQGSEA in the germline V gene. Germline trimming cut 4 bases from V and 5 bases from J; bases unmatched to any gene: 10. The CDR3 DNA sequence: TGCAGCGTTGTCCCGGCGGGGGTATCGACCGGGGAGCTGTTTTTT. Its protein product is CSVVPAGVSTGELFF.

The V gene is TRBV20-1, the J gene TRBJ2-1; the D is unclear. Germline CDR1 and CDR2: DFQATT and SNEGSKA (reference sequence). Trimming took 3 bases from V and 0 from J, leaving 9 bases between them. This CDR3 is 14 amino acids long. CDR3 DNA sequence: TGCAGTGCTAGGACGGATAGCTCCTACAATGAGCAGTTCTTC. This translates into CSARTDSSYNEQFF.

As concerns this clonotype: One end of the junction does not line up with germline, which may come from a read error. The CDR3 reads CASSQPAGGQGTQYF. The CDR3 coding sequence is TGTGCCAGCAGTCAACCCGCGGGGGGGCAAGGGACCCAGTACTTC. The V gene is TRBV6-5, the J gene TRBJ2-5; 9 nucleotides align to TRBD2. The CDR3 extends over 15 amino acids. Germline V CDR1 and CDR2: MNHEY, SVGAGI.

This clonotype was picked up a small number of times. The V gene is TRBV11-1, the J gene TRBJ2-5; TRBD2 aligns across 7 bases. V was pared by 6 bases and J by 7 bases, with 14 bases of the junction left unmatched. This CDR3 spans 15 amino acids. CDR1 and CDR2 from the germline V gene are SGHAT and FQDESV (reference sequence). This CDR3 reads CASRAEPTSPRTQYF. The CDR3 coding sequence is TGTGCCAGCAGGGCGGAACCGACTAGCCCCAGGACCCAGTACTTC.

The J gene is TRBJ1-1, the V gene TRBV3-1; possibly TRBD1 for D (5 bases). CDR3 size: 12 residues. Trimming removed 0 bases from V and 7 bases from J, with 6 bases in between. Germline V gene lookup returns CDR1 LGHDT and CDR2 YNNKEL (reference sequence). The CDR3 spells CASSQEGDEAFF. The CDR3 DNA reads TGTGCCAGCAGCCAAGAGGGGGATGAAGCTTTCTTT.

This clonotype was seen only a few times. The V and J genes are TRBV7-6 and TRBJ1-2; D may be TRBD1 (5 bases). Germline CDR1 and CDR2: SGHVS and FNYEAQ. The CDR3 covers 14 residues. Trimming took off 1 base at V and 7 bases at J, with 13 bases between the two ends. The CDR3 sequence is CASSLDRGMGGYTF. CDR3 DNA: TGTGCCAGCAGCTTAGATCGGGGGATGGGTGGCTACACCTTC.

This clonotype was detected ten times or more. V usage is TRBV7-9 and J usage is TRBJ2-2; the match to TRBD1 covers 7 bases. The V gene end was trimmed by 5 bases and the J gene end by 5 bases; junction bases not matched to a gene: 8. This CDR3 region has 15 residues. CDR1 is SEHNR and CDR2 is FQNEAQ in the germline V gene (reference sequence). The CDR3: CASSDRDSQTGELFF. In DNA form, the CDR3 reads TGTGCCAGCAGCGACCGGGACAGCCAAACCGGGGAGCTGTTTTTT.